This record covers a single T cell receptor beta chain. The specificity of this receptor is unknown. No base quality values were provided; no much bigger clone lies one nucleotide off. The sample is drawn from a study of control samples from healthy donors and cancer patients (dated by TCRdb to 2019 to 2021). From the germline V gene (reference sequence), CDR1 is GTSNPN and CDR2 is SVGIG. The cysteine opens and the phenylalanine closes a CDR3 of 16 amino acids. The entry retains the CDR3 DNA only, 48 bases that are in frame from base 1. Trimming accounts for 3 bases at V and 0 bases at J, while the number of junction bases matched to no gene is 6. Library method: the immunoSEQ multiplex PCR assay. The table comes from immuneACCESS by way of TCRdb, which keeps in-frame sequences with V and J called. Part of the clones is missing from these tables; in studies checked, under half for an unresolved V gene and the rest for unknown reasons. The sample profile shows more than 85,000 clones; roughly 89% of them were found once. The ten biggest clones cover roughly a sixth of the sample.

This receptor chain uses TRBV30 and TRBJ2-1; the central 9 bases match TRBD2. Sequenced input: blood. This clonotype was obtained from a woman between 45 and 60 years old in good health. The bases read TGTGCCTGGAGGAGGGTAGCGGGAGTCTCCTACAATGAGCAGTTCTTC. It is translated as CAWRRVAGVSYNEQFF. This CDR3, with the reference TRBV30 and TRBJ2-1 proteins standing in past its ends, gives the full variable domain SQTIHQWPATLVQPVGSPLSLECTVEGTSNPNLYWYRQAAGRGLQLLFYSVGIGQISSEVPQNLSASRPQDRQFILSSKKLLLSDSGFYLCAWRRVAGVSYNEQFFGPGTRLTVL.